This T cell receptor beta chain came from a study of siplizumab effects on memory and regulatory T cells (dated by TCRdb to between 2017 and 2020). For context, the study as a whole: Across under ten responder-stimulator pairs, mixed lymphocyte reactions were run as pairs, approximately 1 with siplizumab at approximately 0.94 ug/mL and approximately 1 without drug. The study looked at the effect of siplizumab, an anti-CD2 antibody, on alloreactive T-cell subsets in allogeneic mixed lymphocyte reactions made from human PBMCs. Study-wide findings and limitations: Because sequences below about 10^-5 frequency were poorly captured, only a minor fraction of alloreactive clones could be mapped to unstimulated subsets. Siplizumab significantly reduced the cumulative frequency of alloreactive sequences traceable to unstimulated CD4+ memory T cells. Unstimulated naive T cells appeared more diverse than memory T cells, and naive cells seemed to contribute substantially to the alloresponse. Among mappable alloreactive CD4+ clones, an average Treg-derived fraction of over 60% was observed with siplizumab, compared with approximately 25% in control reactions. Whether proliferating Tregs from siplizumab cultures actually had suppressive function was not functionally confirmed. For roughly 75-96% of proliferating CD4+ or CD8+ clones, no naive or memory phenotype could be assigned.

CDR1 and CDR2 are read off the germline V gene as SGHRS and YFSETQ. Inclusive of the bounding cysteine and phenylalanine, the CDR3 is 15 residues long. The sequence is cut down to CDR3 DNA, 45 bases in frame from base 1. The trim is 4 bases for V and 3 bases for J, with a gap of 16 bases between the germline ends. Library method: the immunoSEQ multiplex PCR assay. About 10^5 TCR templates per sample were assayed by the deep sequencing platform. Genomic DNA extracted from sorted T cells was used for TCRbeta CDR3 sequencing. The source study handled its data this way. Clonal analysis of TCRbeta CDR3 data was done in the R programming language. Alloreactive CD4+ and CD8+ clones were identified by comparing unstimulated samples to CFSE-low samples taken after the reaction. Regulatory or non-regulatory origin was assigned to alloreactive CD4+ clones by matching of sequences to sorted unstimulated Treg and non-Treg repertoires. TCRdb retrieved this table from immuneACCESS and kept in-frame rearrangements only. Not all clones are present; in checked studies, unresolved V genes account for under half, and no reason is known for the remainder. That table is the source of V, J and clone size, and D and trimming were worked out from the DNA. Recorded for this sample are approximately 12,000 clones; 40% of them occurred a single time. The top ten clones comprise around 10% of the sample.

Mixed lymphocyte reaction cells were cocultured at 37°C for about 6 days. Responder PBMCs were labelled with CFSE and stimulator PBMCs with Violet Dye, then combined at a 1:1 ratio. Sorted unstimulated T cells, along with proliferating T cells recovered from mixed lymphocyte reactions, underwent TCRbeta CDR3 sequencing. Fresh whole blood from ten HLA-typed healthy donors was used as the source from which PBMCs were isolated. Proliferating CFSE-low responder T cells were FACS-sorted after the mixed lymphocyte reaction for TCR sequencing. This clone was seen more than once but under ten times. Which antigen it targets is not known. No base quality information exists; no much larger clone differs at one position.

The chain couples TRBV5-1 to TRBJ1-2; TRBD1 is a weak D gene call, 5 bases matching. The clonotype comes from a human donor in good health; the cells came from an allogeneic mixed lymphocyte reaction. Sequencing was carried out using CFSE-low (dividing) CD8+ T cells sorted from an allogeneic mixed lymphocyte reaction. The CDR3 amino acid sequence is: CASSPFGGLDYGYTF. At the DNA level, the sequence is TGCGCCAGCAGCCCGTTCGGGGGGTTGGACTATGGCTACACCTTC.